The 16 T cell receptor beta chains listed next were all sequenced from one sample in a study of T cells after yellow fever vaccination. TCRdb analysed the 5' RACE reads with MiXCR anew, one entry per CDR3 protein. The table records about 220,000 distinct CDR3 sequences, more than 3% of them present only once. This material consisted of CD4+ T cells sorted from PBMCs, taken 10 days after the yellow fever booster vaccination. The receptors derive from a man aged 18 to 29 who received the YFV17D yellow fever vaccine.

In this sample, this clonotype turned up many times. The chain joins TRBV7-2 to TRBJ2-2; perhaps D is TRBD1 or TRBD2 (6 bases each). CDR3 length equals 15 residues. V was shortened by 1 base and J by 4 bases, with 10 bases between the two germline ends. CDR1 SGHTA and CDR2 FQGNSA come from the germline V gene. CDR3 in DNA: TGTGCCAGCAGCTTAGTAGGGGGGCTCACCGGGGAGCTGTTTTTT. This gives the protein CASSLVGGLTGELFF.

This clonotype showed up many times. The V gene is TRBV7-8, the J gene TRBJ2-1; 8 positions match TRBD2. Germline CDR1 is SGHVS and CDR2 is FQNEAQ. The trim removed 6 bases at V and 2 bases at J, leaving 9 bases unmatched. The CDR3 contains 16 residues. CDR3 DNA sequence: TGTGCCAGCAGTTTACTCCAGCGGGGGACCTACAATGAGCAGTTCTTC. This translates into CASSLLQRGTYNEQFF.

This clonotype has only a few counts. The genes are TRBV11-2 and TRBJ1-4; no clear D gene. The CDR3 extends over 13 amino acids. Trimming left V 7 bases short and J 8 bases short, with 14 bases between. Per germline, CDR1 SGHAT and CDR2 FQNNGV. This CDR3 reads CASKSSMREKLFF. DNA for the CDR3: TGTGCCAGCAAGTCAAGCATGAGGGAAAAACTGTTTTTT.

In this sample, this clonotype turned up a few times. This chain links TRBV7-9 with TRBJ1-2, with D possibly TRBD1 on 5 matching bases. Between the trimmed V and J ends, which lost 1 base and 7 bases, there was a span of 7 bases. The CDR3 sequence is 12 residues long. Germline CDR1 reads SEHNR; CDR2 reads FQNEAQ (reference sequence). CDR3 nucleotides: TGTGCCAGCAGCTTAGAGCAGGGTGGCTACACCTTC. Protein product: CASSLEQGGYTF. The variable domain in full, completed from reference TRBV7-9 and TRBJ1-2, reads DTGVSQNPRHKITKRGQNVTFRCDPISEHNRLYWYRQTLGQGPEFLTYFQNEAQLEKSRLLSDRFSAERPKGSFSTLEIQRTEQGDSAMYLCASSLEQGGYTFGSGTRLTVV.

This clonotype was seen more than once but under ten times. The V gene is TRBV10-3, the J gene TRBJ1-1; D unresolved. V was clipped by 6 bases and J by 0 bases, with 8 bases between them. CDR1 ENHRY and CDR2 SYGVKD come from the germline V gene. The CDR3 loop spans 13 amino acids. The CDR3: CAIRAQMNTEAFF. CDR3 in DNA: TGTGCCATCAGGGCACAGATGAACACTGAAGCTTTCTTT.

This clonotype showed up many times. The chain links TRBV7-2 to TRBJ1-2, with a tentative D call TRBD1 (6 bases). V lost 5 bases and J 4 bases, leaving 14 bases between the germline ends. Germline values: CDR1 SGHTA, CDR2 FQGNSA. The CDR3 covers 14 residues. The CDR3 region is CASSPQTGSYGYTF. The CDR3 bases are TGTGCCAGCAGCCCCCAAACAGGGAGCTATGGCTACACCTTC. Filled out from reference TRBV7-2 and TRBJ1-2, the complete variable domain reads GAGVSQSPSNKVTEKGKDVELRCDPISGHTALYWYRQSLGQGLEFLIYFQGNSAPDKSGLPSDRFSAERTGGSVSTLTIQRTQQEDSAVYLCASSPQTGSYGYTFGSGTRLTVV.

The CDR3 nucleotides read TGTGCCATCCACGTAATAAAGGTCAATGAGCAGTTCTTC. It translates to CAIHVIKVNEQFF. This rearrangement joins TRBV11-2 to TRBJ2-1; D unclear. V lost 10 bases and J lost 6, with 16 bases in between. Germline CDR1 is SGHAT and CDR2 is FQNNGV. The CDR3 is 13 residues long.

This clonotype was recorded at least ten times. The CDR3 protein is CASSQVQGKAFF. CDR3 coding DNA: TGTGCCAGCAGCCAAGTGCAGGGAAAAGCTTTCTTT. The V call is TRBV4-2, the J call TRBJ1-1; D perhaps matches TRBD1 (5 bases). Trimming removed 1 base at V and 9 bases at J, with 9 bases between. The V gene's germline CDR1 is LGHNA and CDR2 YNFKEQ. The CDR3 is 12 amino acids.

This clonotype was observed at least ten times. The V gene is TRBV6-2 or TRBV6-3, the J gene TRBJ2-1; TRBD2 agrees at 11 bases. The length of the CDR3 is 15 residues. V was pared by 7 bases and J by 10 bases, with 12 bases of the junction left unmatched. CDR1 is MNHEY and CDR2 is SVGEGT in the germline V gene. The CDR3 sequence: CASNALAGGRGEQFF. The CDR3 DNA sequence: TGTGCCAGCAACGCCCTAGCGGGGGGCCGGGGGGAGCAGTTCTTC.

V and J are TRBV7-2 and TRBJ1-2; D might be TRBD1 (6 bases). The germline CDR1 and CDR2 sequences are SGHTA and FQGNSA. This CDR3 spans 15 amino acids. The V end lost 5 bases, the J end lost 3 bases, and 16 bases lay between the germline ends. The CDR3 DNA reads TGTGCCAGCAGCAGATTACAGGGAGGGGACTATGGCTACACCTTC. Residues: CASSRLQGGDYGYTF.

This clonotype was recorded many times. The chain links TRBV25-1 to TRBJ2-1; 9 nucleotides align to TRBD1. The CDR3 has 17 residues. Per germline, CDR1 MGHDK and CDR2 SYGVNS. Germline trimming cut 1 base from V and 5 bases from J; bases unmatched to any gene: 9. CDR3: CASSESVRTGANNEQFF. CDR3 DNA sequence: TGTGCCAGCAGTGAATCGGTCCGGACAGGGGCCAACAATGAGCAGTTCTTC.

This clonotype has more than one count but fewer than ten. The rearrangement joins TRBV28 to TRBJ2-3, with a tentative D call TRBD1 (6 bases). The ends were cut back, 6 bases at V and 2 bases at J, with 18 bases in the middle. This CDR3 is 16 amino acids long. Germline CDR1 is MDHEN and CDR2 is SYDVKM. This CDR3 is CASRIWTQGHTDTQYF. For the CDR3, the DNA is TGTGCCAGCAGGATTTGGACTCAGGGACACACAGATACGCAGTATTTT.

This chain joins TRBV7-6 and TRBJ2-7; a weak D match, TRBD2 (5 bases). Germline-derived CDR1 and CDR2 are SGHVS and FNYEAQ. Trimming pared 1 base from V and 6 bases from J, leaving 10 bases between. The CDR3 sequence is 13 residues long. The CDR3 bases are TGTGCCAGCAGCTTAGAACGGGAACGCGAGCAGTACTTC. Translated, it gives CASSLEREREQYF.

V gene TRBV2 combines with J gene TRBJ1-3, with D uncertain. The CDR3 is made up of 13 amino acids. Per the germline V gene, CDR1 is SNHLY and CDR2 is FYNNEI. V lost 7 bases, J lost 2 bases, and 9 bases lay in between. The CDR3: CASIAHTGNTIYF. Here the CDR3 DNA reads TGTGCCAGCATAGCTCATACTGGAAACACCATATATTTT. The full variable domain, rest sourced from reference TRBV2 and TRBJ1-3, is EPEVTQTPSHQVTQMGQEVILRCVPISNHLYFYWYRQILGQKVEFLVSFYNNEISEKSEIFDDQFSVERPDGSNFTLKIRSTKLEDSAMYFCASIAHTGNTIYFGEGSWLTVV.

Ten or more counts support this clonotype. This rearrangement joins TRBV6-5 to TRBJ2-3; D ambiguous. Trimming pared 1 base from V and 1 base from J, leaving 6 bases between. This CDR3 spans 14 amino acids. Germline V CDR1 and CDR2: MNHEY, SVGAGI. The CDR3 loop is CASSYYWGTDTQYF. Here the CDR3 DNA reads TGTGCCAGCAGTTACTATTGGGGCACAGATACGCAGTATTTT.

Many counts were recorded for this clonotype. The chain is built from TRBV19 and TRBJ1-1; D ambiguous. Germline CDR1 LNHDA, CDR2 SQIVND (reference sequence). The CDR3 is 13 residues long. Trimming removed 1 base at V and 10 bases at J, with 13 bases between. The CDR3, as DNA: TGTGCCAGTAGTATAGGGGAGAACGGGAGAGCTTTCTTT. Protein: CASSIGENGRAFF.